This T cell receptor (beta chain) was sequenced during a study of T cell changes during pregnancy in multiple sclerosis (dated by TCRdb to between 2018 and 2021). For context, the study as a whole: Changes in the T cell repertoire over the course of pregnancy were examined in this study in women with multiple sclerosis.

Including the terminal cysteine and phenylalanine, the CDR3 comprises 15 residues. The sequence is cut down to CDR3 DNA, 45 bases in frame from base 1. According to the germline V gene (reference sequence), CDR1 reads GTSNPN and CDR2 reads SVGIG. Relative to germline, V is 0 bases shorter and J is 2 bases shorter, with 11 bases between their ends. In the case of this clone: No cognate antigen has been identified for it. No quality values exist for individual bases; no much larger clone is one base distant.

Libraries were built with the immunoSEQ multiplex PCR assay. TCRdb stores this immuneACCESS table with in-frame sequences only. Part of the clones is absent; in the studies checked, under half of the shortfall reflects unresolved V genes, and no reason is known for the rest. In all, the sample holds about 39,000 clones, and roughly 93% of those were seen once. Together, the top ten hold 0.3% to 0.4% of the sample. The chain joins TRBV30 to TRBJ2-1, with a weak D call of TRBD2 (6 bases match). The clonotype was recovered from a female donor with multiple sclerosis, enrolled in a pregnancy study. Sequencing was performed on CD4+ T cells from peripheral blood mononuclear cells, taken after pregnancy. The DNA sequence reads TGTGCCTGGAGTGTACTGGCGGGGCCCTACAATGAGCAGTTCTTC. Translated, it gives CAWSVLAGPYNEQFF.